The clone carrying this TCR beta chain was detected only once. This sample was taken from a study of blood T cell repertoires in COVID-19. The protocol was immunoSEQ multiplex PCR, while the TCRdb copy is restricted to in-frame clones and leaves out a portion. The repertoire holds about 160,000 clones, roughly 84% seen once, with about 5.8% in the top ten. CDR1 SGHTA and CDR2 FQGNSA come from the germline V gene. The CDR3 runs to 13 residues. V was pared by 3 bases and J by 3 bases, with 8 bases between. The specimen was peripheral blood. V gene TRBV7-2 combines with J gene TRBJ1-1; D remains unclear. This clonotype originated in a woman between 45 and 60 years old with COVID-19, enrolled during active disease. CDR3 residues: CASSFGLYTEAFF. The CDR3 DNA reads TGTGCCAGCAGCTTTGGACTATACACTGAAGCTTTCTTT.